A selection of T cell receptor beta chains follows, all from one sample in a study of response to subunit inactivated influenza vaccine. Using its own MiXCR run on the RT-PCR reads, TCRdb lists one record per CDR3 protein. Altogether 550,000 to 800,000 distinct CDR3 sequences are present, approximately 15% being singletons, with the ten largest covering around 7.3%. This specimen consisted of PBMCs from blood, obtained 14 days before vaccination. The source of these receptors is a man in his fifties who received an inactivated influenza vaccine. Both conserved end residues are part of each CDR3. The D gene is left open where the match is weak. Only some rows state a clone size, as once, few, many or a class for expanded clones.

cdr3_nt: TGTGCCAGCAGCCTTAGCGGGAGGAAAGATGAGCAGTTCTTC; cdr3_aa: CASSLSGRKDEQFF; v_call: TRBV11-1; d_call: TRBD2; clone_size: few; j_call: TRBJ2-1
cdr3_nt: TGTGCCAGCAGCCAAGATATCGGGGATAAGCAGTTCTTC; cdr3_aa: CASSQDIGDKQFF; v_call: TRBV14; d_call: NA; clone_size: NA; j_call: TRBJ2-1
cdr3_nt: TGTGCCAGCAGACTAAGGGGAGGGGGTCCCGAAGAGACCCAGTACTTC; cdr3_aa: CASRLRGGGPEETQYF; v_call: TRBV7-2; d_call: NA; clone_size: NA; j_call: TRBJ2-5
cdr3_nt: TGTGCCAGCAGCACTCTCGGGACAGGGGCGTTCACAGATACGCAGTATTTT; cdr3_aa: CASSTLGTGAFTDTQYF; v_call: TRBV7-2; d_call: TRBD1; clone_size: few; j_call: TRBJ2-3
cdr3_nt: TGTGCCAGCAGCTTAGGCGGCAGGGCTGGAGAGCAGTACTTC; cdr3_aa: CASSLGGRAGEQYF; v_call: TRBV7-6; d_call: NA; clone_size: NA; j_call: TRBJ2-7
cdr3_nt: TGTGCCAGCAGTTTACCAGGGACTACCAAGACTTCTACGCAGTATTTT; cdr3_aa: CASSLPGTTKTSTQYF; v_call: TRBV27; d_call: TRBD2; clone_size: NA; j_call: TRBJ2-3
cdr3_nt: TGTGCCAGCAGTCGGTCGGGGGGGGAGGGACAGCCCCAGCATTTT; cdr3_aa: CASSRSGGEGQPQHF; v_call: TRBV6-1; d_call: NA; clone_size: few; j_call: TRBJ1-5
cdr3_nt: TGTGCCAGTAGTATCCGGGCGTACTCCTACGAGCAGTACTTC; cdr3_aa: CASSIRAYSYEQYF; v_call: TRBV19; d_call: NA; clone_size: NA; j_call: TRBJ2-7
cdr3_nt: TGCGCCAGCATGGGGGCAGAGAACACTGAAGCTTTCTTT; cdr3_aa: CASMGAENTEAFF; v_call: TRBV5-1; d_call: NA; clone_size: NA; j_call: TRBJ1-1
cdr3_nt: TGTGCCAGCTCAACCCCGGGACTGAAATCCTACGAGCAGTACTTC; cdr3_aa: CASSTPGLKSYEQYF; v_call: TRBV18; d_call: NA; clone_size: NA; j_call: TRBJ2-7
cdr3_nt: TGTGCCACCAGCAGAGATATGTCGGGGGTAACGCCCTACGAGCAGTACTTC; cdr3_aa: CATSRDMSGVTPYEQYF; v_call: TRBV15; d_call: NA; clone_size: NA; j_call: TRBJ2-7
cdr3_nt: TGCGCCAGCAGCCCGACAGGGCCCTCCTACGAGCAGTACTTC; cdr3_aa: CASSPTGPSYEQYF; v_call: TRBV5-1; d_call: TRBD1; clone_size: few; j_call: TRBJ2-7
cdr3_nt: TGCAGCGTGGGGTCTAGCGGGAGGTCGGTAAACGAGCAGTACTTC; cdr3_aa: CSVGSSGRSVNEQYF; v_call: TRBV29-1; d_call: TRBD2; clone_size: few; j_call: TRBJ2-7
cdr3_nt: TGCAGTGCTAGATCCGCTCAGGGGTACACAGATACGCAGTATTTT; cdr3_aa: CSARSAQGYTDTQYF; v_call: TRBV20-1; d_call: NA; clone_size: few; j_call: TRBJ2-3
cdr3_nt: TGTGCCAGCAGTTTAAGACTTCCGGGGGAACCCTACGAGCAGTACTTC; cdr3_aa: CASSLRLPGEPYEQYF; v_call: TRBV27; d_call: NA; clone_size: NA; j_call: TRBJ2-7
cdr3_nt: TGCGCCAGCAGCTTGGGGCGTTCGCGACAGCTGAACAACGAGCAGTACTTC; cdr3_aa: CASSLGRSRQLNNEQYF; v_call: TRBV5-1; d_call: NA; clone_size: many; j_call: TRBJ2-7
cdr3_nt: TGTGCCAGCAGTAATGACGGGGGGAATCAGCCCCAGCATTTT; cdr3_aa: CASSNDGGNQPQHF; v_call: TRBV2; d_call: NA; clone_size: many; j_call: TRBJ1-5